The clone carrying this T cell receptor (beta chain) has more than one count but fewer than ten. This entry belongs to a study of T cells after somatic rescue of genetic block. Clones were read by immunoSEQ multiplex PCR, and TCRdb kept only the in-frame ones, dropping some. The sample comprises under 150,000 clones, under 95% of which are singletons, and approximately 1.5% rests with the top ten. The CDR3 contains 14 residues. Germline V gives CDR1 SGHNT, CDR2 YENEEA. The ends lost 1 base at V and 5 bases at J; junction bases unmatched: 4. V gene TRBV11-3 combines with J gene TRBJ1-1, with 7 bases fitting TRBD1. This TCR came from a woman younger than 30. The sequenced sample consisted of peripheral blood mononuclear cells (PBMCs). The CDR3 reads CASSLVAQGTEAFF. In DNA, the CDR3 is TGTGCCAGCAGCTTAGTCGCACAGGGGACTGAAGCTTTCTTT.